The source of this T cell receptor (beta chain) is a study of blood T cell repertoires in COVID-19. V shed 4 bases and J shed 3 bases, with 15 bases lying between them. The CDR3 loop spans 15 amino acids. Germline lookup yields CDR1 KGHSH and CDR2 LQKENI. In the original workflow: Reference gene primer amplification in the assay estimated nucleated cell counts. The table came from immunoSEQ multiplex PCR; TCRdb's copy has only in-frame clones and leaves some out. V and J calls and clone size follow that table, whereas D and trimming were derived from the DNA. The sample yields tens of thousands of clones, 85% to 90% seen once.

The sequence derives from a woman aged 55-75 years with acute or convalescent COVID-19. The chain couples TRBV18 to TRBJ1-1; maybe TRBD1 (6 bases). Sequencing was performed on peripheral blood. CDR3 loop: CASSRGRGKDTEAFF. CDR3 DNA sequence: TGTGCCAGCTCACGGGGTAGGGGGAAGGACACTGAAGCTTTCTTT. The full variable domain, rest sourced from reference TRBV18 and TRBJ1-1, is NAGVMQNPRHLVRRRGQEARLRCSPMKGHSHVYWYRQLPEEGLKFMVYLQKENIIDESGMPKERFSAEFPKEGPSILRIQQVVRGDSAAYFCASSRGRGKDTEAFFGQGTRLTVV.